This TCR beta chain was sequenced during a study of blood T cell repertoires in COVID-19. Background on the study: PBMCs, B-cell-depleted T cells, or T cells were the source of the cDNA or gDNA that made up the material.

Original analysis: Reference gene primer amplification in the assay estimated nucleated cell counts. Data came from immunoSEQ multiplex PCR; TCRdb stores just in-frame clones and leaves some out. The V and J calls and clone size come from that table; D and trimming were worked out from the DNA. In the table there are some 250,000 clones, 65% to 85% of which are singletons. V was pared by 2 bases and J by 3 bases, with 10 bases between. CDR3 length: 14 amino acids. Germline values: CDR1 MNHEY, CDR2 SVGEGT. This TCR came from a man aged 35-49 years with active or convalescent COVID-19. The chain carries TRBV6-2 or TRBV6-3 and TRBJ1-1; D is uncertain. Sample: peripheral blood. Here the CDR3 reads CASSYRGLHTEAFF. The CDR3 DNA reads TGTGCCAGCAGTTACCGAGGGCTTCACACTGAAGCTTTCTTT.